Listed below are T cell receptor beta chains from one sample, sequenced in a study of CD8+ T cells in alopecia areata. Method: immunoSEQ multiplex PCR; TCRdb's copy keeps in-frame clones and lacks some. Altogether about 64,000 clones are present, around 45% being singletons, with the ten largest covering around 21%. The source material was CD8+ T cells sorted from blood, sampled at approximately week 36, from a patient treated with tofacitinib. The receptors were sampled from a human donor with alopecia areata. The CDR3 runs from the conserved cysteine through the conserved F or W. The D gene is left open where the match is weak. A row's size may be missing; if present it is once, few, many or a size class.

v_gene	len	d_gene	abundance	j_gene	CDR3nt	CDR3aa
TRBV4-1	14	-	-	TRBJ2-7	TGCGCCAGCAGCCAAGCGCGGACAGACTACGAGCAGTACTTC	CASSQARTDYEQYF
TRBV7-2	15	TRBD2	-	TRBJ2-7	TGTGCCAGCAGCCCCCCGGGGAGGGAACCCCACGAGCAGTACTTC	CASSPPGREPHEQYF
TRBV29-1	14	TRBD2	-	TRBJ2-3	TGCAGCGCACGACTAGCGGCCAGCACAGATACGCAGTATTTT	CSARLAASTDTQYF
TRBV19	15	TRBD2	-	TRBJ2-7	TGTGCCAGTAGTGCGGGGACTAGCGCCTCCTACGAGCAGTACTTC	CASSAGTSASYEQYF
TRBV4-1	16	-	-	TRBJ1-2	TGCGCCAGCAGCCAAGATCAGGCAAGGGAAGACTATGGCTACACCTTC	CASSQDQAREDYGYTF
TRBV7-2	18	TRBD2	few	TRBJ2-1	TGTGCCAGCAGCTCTACCGGGACTAAGGTTAGCTCCTACAATGAGCAGTTCTTC	CASSSTGTKVSSYNEQFF
TRBV4-3	15	-	few	TRBJ2-3	TGCGCCAGCAGCCAAGGGCTCTCCATCACAGATACGCAGTATTTT	CASSQGLSITDTQYF
TRBV4-1	15	TRBD2	-	TRBJ2-3	TGCGCCAGCAGCCAAACTAGCGGGACGTCGGATACGCAGTATTTT	CASSQTSGTSDTQYF
TRBV30	13	-	-	TRBJ2-3	TGTGCCTGGACCCTACATACCCCCGATACGCAGTATTTT	CAWTLHTPDTQYF
TRBV29-1	18	TRBD2	-	TRBJ2-5	TGCAGCGTTGAAGATTGGCTAGCGGGAGGGCCGGGAGGAGAGACCCAGTACTTC	CSVEDWLAGGPGGETQYF
TRBV19	13	-	-	TRBJ1-2	TGTGCCAGTAGCCTGAGAACGGACTATGGCTACACCTTC	CASSLRTDYGYTF
TRBV6-4	14	-	few	TRBJ2-1	TGTGCCAGCACACGGGGGCGCATAATCGATGAGCAGTTCTTC	CASTRGRIIDEQFF
TRBV29-1	14	TRBD2	-	TRBJ2-3	TGCAGCGTTTACTCGGGGGGGGCCGCAGATACGCAGTATTTT	CSVYSGGAADTQYF
TRBV29-1	11	-	-	TRBJ1-1	TGCAGCGTTGATCGTGGCCCTGAAGCTTTCTTT	CSVDRGPEAFF
TRBV4-1	16	-	-	TRBJ1-5	TGCGCCAGCAGCCAAGATAGATCCCGTAGCAATCAGCCCCAGCATTTT	CASSQDRSRSNQPQHF
TRBV15	14	-	-	TRBJ2-3	TGTGCCACCAGCAGAGATTTGGGGGGCGATACGCAGTATTTT	CATSRDLGGDTQYF
TRBV15	15	-	-	TRBJ1-2	TGTGCCACCAGCAGAGAGCTCGACGGGTCGGGTGGCTACACCTTC	CATSRELDGSGGYTF
TRBV7-9	13	-	-	TRBJ1-2	TGTGCCAGCAGCTTGAGGCAGGATTATGGCTACACCTTC	CASSLRQDYGYTF
TRBV7-9	16	-	-	TRBJ1-1	TGTGCCAGCAGCCCGCAACCGTTCCGGGGGAGCACTGAAGCTTTCTTT	CASSPQPFRGSTEAFF
TRBV9	14	TRBD1	-	TRBJ1-2	TGTGCCAGCAGCGGGCGGGACAGGGAGGATGGCTACACCTTC	CASSGRDREDGYTF
TRBV7-9	14	TRBD1	-	TRBJ2-5	TGTGCCAGCTCGGGGGACAGGGGCCAAGAGACCCAGTACTTC	CASSGDRGQETQYF
TRBV2	11	-	-	TRBJ2-7	TGTGCCAGCAGTCGAGCATCCGAGCAGTACTTC	CASSRASEQYF
TRBV11-2	14	TRBD1	few	TRBJ1-5	TGTGCCAGCTCCCAAACAGGGGGCGGTCAGCCCCAGCATTTT	CASSQTGGGQPQHF
TRBV5-5	15	TRBD1	-	TRBJ1-2	TGTGCCAGCAGCTTTTTTACAGGGGGCGCGGATGGCTACACCTTC	CASSFFTGGADGYTF
TRBV29-1	17	-	-	TRBJ2-1	TGCAGCGTTGAAGATCCGGCGGGTAGCGCCCGTTACAATGAGCAGTTCTTC	CSVEDPAGSARYNEQFF
TRBV2	15	-	-	TRBJ2-2	TGTGCCAGCAGGGAGACAGGGAGCGGGGCCGGGGAGCTGTTTTTT	CASRETGSGAGELFF
TRBV27	17	-	-	TRBJ2-5	TGTGCCAGCAGCGGGGGCCCCGGGGAACCCCAGGGGGAGACCCAGTACTTC	CASSGGPGEPQGETQYF
TRBV11-2	11	-	-	TRBJ2-5	TGTGCCAGCAGCCTTCAAGAGACCCAGTACTTC	CASSLQETQYF
TRBV7-9	16	-	few	TRBJ2-1	TGTGCCAGCAGCTCAAGGGACCAGAGCTCCTACAATGAGCAGTTCTTC	CASSSRDQSSYNEQFF
TRBV29-1	14	-	-	TRBJ2-1	TGCAGCGTTGACTGGGGGCACGATTACAATGAGCAGTTCTTC	CSVDWGHDYNEQFF
TRBV29-1	21	TRBD2	few	TRBJ2-1	TGCAGCGTTGCATTCCCTCGGGCGGGAGCGGGACCGGCGAGCTCCTACAATGAGCAGTTCTTC	CSVAFPRAGAGPASSYNEQFF
TRBV6-6	12	-	-	TRBJ2-7	TGTGCCAGCAGTTACGGCACGTACGAGCAGTACTTC	CASSYGTYEQYF
TRBV7-9	12	TRBD1	few	TRBJ2-1	TGTGCCAGCAGCTTACCTGGGACAGAAGAGTTCTTC	CASSLPGTEEFF
TRBV5-1	15	-	-	TRBJ1-1	TGCGCCAGCAGCTCCGGGGCAGACCCGAACACTGAAGCTTTCTTT	CASSSGADPNTEAFF
TRBV7-9	14	-	-	TRBJ2-3	TGTGCCAGCAGCTTACTGCTAGCCGCAGATACGCAGTATTTT	CASSLLLAADTQYF
TRBV28	16	TRBD2	-	TRBJ2-1	TGTGCCAGCACGTTTAGCGGGAGGTCCTCCTACAATGAGCAGTTCTTC	CASTFSGRSSYNEQFF
TRBV7-8	16	-	once	TRBJ2-7	TGTGCCAGCAGTCCTCGCTCCGGCGGGACTGGTTACGAGCAGTACTTC	CASSPRSGGTGYEQYF
TRBV7-9	14	-	-	TRBJ2-1	TGTGCCAGCAGCTTAGGGTACCCCAGCGATGAGCAGTTCTTC	CASSLGYPSDEQFF
TRBV19	15	-	-	TRBJ1-2	TGTGCCAGTAGTATAAACGGTCCAAGCAACTATGGCTACACCTTC	CASSINGPSNYGYTF
TRBV6-5	15	-	-	TRBJ2-3	TGTGCCAGCAGTCGGGGACCACTATCCGGAGATACGCAGTATTTT	CASSRGPLSGDTQYF
TRBV27	13	-	-	TRBJ2-1	TGTGCCAGCAGTTTATCCACGAACAATGAGCAGTTCTTC	CASSLSTNNEQFF
TRBV29-1	14	-	few	TRBJ2-7	TGCAGCGTTGAAACGTCAGATAGCTCCTACGAGCAGTACTTC	CSVETSDSSYEQYF
TRBV5-1	17	TRBD1	-	TRBJ2-7	TGCGCCAGCAGCTTAGGCCACCGAGGACAGGGTAAATACGAGCAGTACTTC	CASSLGHRGQGKYEQYF
TRBV30	11	-	-	TRBJ2-7	TGTGCCTGGAGTTCGACTTACGAGCAGTACTTC	CAWSSTYEQYF
TRBV29-1	12	TRBD1	-	TRBJ2-7	TGCAGCGTGATGGGGACAGTCTACGAGCAGTACTTC	CSVMGTVYEQYF
TRBV5-1	16	-	-	TRBJ2-2	TGCGCCAGCAGCCCGCCTAACAGGGAAGGTTCCGGGGAGCTGTTTTTT	CASSPPNREGSGELFF
TRBV29-1	16	TRBD2	-	TRBJ2-3	TGCAGCGTTGCTGGGACTAGCGGGAGGGCCAAAGATACGCAGTATTTT	CSVAGTSGRAKDTQYF
TRBV9	14	-	-	TRBJ2-6	TGTGCCAGCAGAGGGATATCTGGGGCCAACGTCCTGACTTTC	CASRGISGANVLTF
TRBV6-9	10	-	few	TRBJ1-4	TGTGCCAGCAGAATGGGAAAACTGTTTTTT	CASRMGKLFF
TRBV4-3	14	-	many	TRBJ2-3	TGCGCCAGCAGCCCAGGGGGGAGATCAGATACGCAGTATTTT	CASSPGGRSDTQYF
TRBV27	13	-	-	TRBJ2-5	TGTGCCAGCAGTCTCGCCGCGAGAGAGACCCAGTACTTC	CASSLAARETQYF
TRBV7-2	14	TRBD1	-	TRBJ1-2	TGTGCCAGCAGCCCCGAGGACAGGGGCTATGGCTACACCTTC	CASSPEDRGYGYTF
TRBV7-9	11	-	few	TRBJ1-1	TGTGCCAGCGGCAGGGCCACTGAAGCTTTCTTT	CASGRATEAFF